This TCR beta chain was recovered during a study of response to subunit inactivated influenza vaccine. TCRdb ran MiXCR on the RT-PCR reads and lists one entry per CDR3 protein. The sample lists roughly 710,000 distinct CDR3 sequences; less than 15% were seen once. The sample holds many counts of this clonotype. Germline V CDR1 and CDR2: GTSNPN, SVGIG (reference sequence). V was pared by 3 bases and J by 8 bases, with 8 bases of the junction left unmatched. This CDR3 region has 14 residues. The chain uses TRBV30 and TRBJ2-1; TRBD1 aligns across 9 bases. The origin of this receptor is a man in his fifties who received an inactivated influenza vaccine. Sequenced material: PBMCs from blood, taken approximately 15 days before vaccination. CDR3 residues: CAWSTLRQGDEQFF. In DNA form, the CDR3 reads TGTGCCTGGAGCACCCTGCGACAGGGGGATGAGCAGTTCTTC.